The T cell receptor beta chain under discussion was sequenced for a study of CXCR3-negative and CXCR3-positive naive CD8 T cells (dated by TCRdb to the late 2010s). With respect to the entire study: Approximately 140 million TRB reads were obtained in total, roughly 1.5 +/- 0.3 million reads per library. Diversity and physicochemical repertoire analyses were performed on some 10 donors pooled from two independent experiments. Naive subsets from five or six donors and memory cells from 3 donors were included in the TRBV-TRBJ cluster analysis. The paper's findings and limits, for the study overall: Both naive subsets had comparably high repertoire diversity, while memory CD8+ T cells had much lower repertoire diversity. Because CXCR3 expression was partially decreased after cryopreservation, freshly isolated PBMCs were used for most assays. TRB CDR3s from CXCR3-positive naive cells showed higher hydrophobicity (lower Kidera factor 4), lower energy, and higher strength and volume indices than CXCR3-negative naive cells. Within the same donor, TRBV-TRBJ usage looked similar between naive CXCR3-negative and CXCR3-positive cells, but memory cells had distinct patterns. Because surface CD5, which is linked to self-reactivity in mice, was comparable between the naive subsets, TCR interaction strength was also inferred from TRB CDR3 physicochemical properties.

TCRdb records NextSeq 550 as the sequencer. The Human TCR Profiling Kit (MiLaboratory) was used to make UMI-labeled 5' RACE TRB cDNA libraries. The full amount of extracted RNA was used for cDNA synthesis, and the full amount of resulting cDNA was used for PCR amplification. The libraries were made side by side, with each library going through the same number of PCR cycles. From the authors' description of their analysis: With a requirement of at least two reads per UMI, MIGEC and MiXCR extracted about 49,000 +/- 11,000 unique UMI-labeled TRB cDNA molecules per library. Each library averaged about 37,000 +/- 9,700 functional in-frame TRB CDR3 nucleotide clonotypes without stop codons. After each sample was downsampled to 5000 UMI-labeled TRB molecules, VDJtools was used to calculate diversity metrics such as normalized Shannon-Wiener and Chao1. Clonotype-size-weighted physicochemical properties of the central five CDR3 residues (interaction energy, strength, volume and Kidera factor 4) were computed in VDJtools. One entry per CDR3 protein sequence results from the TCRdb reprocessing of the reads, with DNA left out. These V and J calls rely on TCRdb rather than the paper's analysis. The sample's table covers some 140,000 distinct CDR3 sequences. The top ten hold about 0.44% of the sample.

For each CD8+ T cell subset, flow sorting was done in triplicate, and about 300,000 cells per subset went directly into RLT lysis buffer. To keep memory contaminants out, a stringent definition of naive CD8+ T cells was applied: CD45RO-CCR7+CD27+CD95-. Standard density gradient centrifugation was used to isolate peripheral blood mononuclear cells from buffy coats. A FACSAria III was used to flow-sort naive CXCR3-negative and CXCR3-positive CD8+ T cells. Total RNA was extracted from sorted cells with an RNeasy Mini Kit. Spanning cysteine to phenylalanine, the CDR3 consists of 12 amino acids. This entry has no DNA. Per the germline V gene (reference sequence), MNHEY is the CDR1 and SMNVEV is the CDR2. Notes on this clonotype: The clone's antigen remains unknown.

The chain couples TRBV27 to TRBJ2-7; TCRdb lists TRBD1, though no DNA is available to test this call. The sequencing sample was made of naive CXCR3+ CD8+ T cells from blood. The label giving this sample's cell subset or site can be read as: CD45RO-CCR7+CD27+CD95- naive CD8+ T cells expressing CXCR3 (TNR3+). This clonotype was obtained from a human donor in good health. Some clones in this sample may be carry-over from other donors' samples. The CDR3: CASGLNRGEQYF.